Shown below are 29 T cell receptor beta chains from a single sample sequenced in a study of CD8+ T cells in alopecia areata. Following RNA extraction, reverse transcription yielded cDNA that acted as the sequencing template. TCRdb keeps only in-frame clones here, not all; method: immunoSEQ multiplex PCR. Of hundreds of thousands of clones listed, roughly two fifths are singletons. Treatment: oral pan-JAK inhibitor, 5-10 mg twice daily. Sequencing used CD4+ T cells sorted from blood, obtained around week 30, from a patient treated with tofacitinib. These TCRs come from a human donor with alopecia areata.

This chain uses TRBV5-1 with TRBJ2-5; D remains unclear. The V end was cut by 4 bases, the J end by 0 bases, with 10 bases between. CDR1 and CDR2 from the germline V gene are SGHRS and YFSETQ. This CDR3 spans 14 amino acids. The CDR3 nucleotides are TGCGCCAGCAGCACGACCCCGGACCAAGAGACCCAGTACTTC. Its protein product is CASSTTPDQETQYF.

The table lists this clone with a few counts. The rearrangement joins TRBV5-1 to TRBJ2-2, with D unresolved. CDR1 is SGHRS, CDR2 YFSETQ, per germline. The germline V and J ends were trimmed by 2 bases and 3 bases, with 5 bases remaining between them. The CDR3 runs 13 residues. The DNA of the CDR3 is TGCGCCAGCAGCTTTGAACACACCGGGGAGCTGTTTTTT. It is translated as CASSFEHTGELFF.

This clone was seen a handful of times. This rearrangement joins TRBV30 to TRBJ2-1; 8 positions match TRBD1. This CDR3 contains 15 residues. V trimming: 3 bases; J trimming: 2 bases; junction bases outside the gene matches: 6. Per germline, CDR1 GTSNPN and CDR2 SVGIG (reference sequence). The CDR3 reads CAWRLYRGTYNEQFF. The CDR3 nucleotides are TGTGCCTGGAGGTTATACAGGGGGACCTACAATGAGCAGTTCTTC.

There are a few counts of this clone. The chain joins TRBV6-6 to TRBJ2-1; no clear D gene. In germline, CDR1 is MNHNY, CDR2 SVGAGI (reference sequence). V gave up 5 bases and J gave up 8 bases, with 7 bases separating them. This CDR3 has 11 amino acids. Written as DNA, the CDR3 is TGTGCCAGCAGTAAGACCGATGAGCAGTTCTTC. This sequence encodes CASSKTDEQFF.

This clone appeared once. The rearrangement uses TRBV6-6 and TRBJ2-7, with 7 bases that match TRBD1. V was pared by 2 bases and J by 5 bases, with 9 bases of the junction left unmatched. Germline V gene lookup returns CDR1 MNHNY and CDR2 SVGAGI (reference sequence). The CDR3 totals 15 residues. CDR3 amino acids: CASSYRQGLAHEQYF. Here the CDR3 DNA reads TGTGCCAGCAGTTACAGACAGGGTCTCGCCCACGAGCAGTACTTC.

There are many counts of this clone. This rearrangement joins TRBV18 to TRBJ1-5; TRBD1 might be the D (5 bases). CDR1 and CDR2 (germline): KGHSH, LQKENI. The V gene lost 6 bases and the J gene lost 2 bases, with 17 bases spanning the gap. This CDR3 spans 16 amino acids. The chain's CDR3 is CASSDRGAKGNQPQHF. The CDR3 region has the DNA TGTGCCAGCTCCGACAGAGGGGCGAAAGGCAATCAGCCCCAGCATTTT.

This clone has just a few counts. The junction shows a germline mismatch at one end, possibly a read error. V is TRBV2 and J is TRBJ2-3, with TRBD2 matching 10 bases. In germline, CDR1 is SNHLY, CDR2 FYNNEI. The CDR3 runs 15 residues. CDR3 in amino acids: CASSQAGGSTDTQYF. Written as DNA, the CDR3 is TGTGCCAGCAGTCAAGCGGGGGGGAGCACAGATACGCAGTATTTT.

The chain has TRBV18 and TRBJ2-7, with TRBD2 as a possible D gene (6 bases). Looked up from germline, CDR1 is KGHSH and CDR2 is LQKENI. CDR3 length equals 13 residues. Trimming took 3 bases from V and 3 from J, leaving 9 bases between them. The CDR3 sequence is CASSPVRGYEQYF. CDR3 coding DNA: TGTGCCAGCTCACCGGTGCGGGGCTACGAGCAGTACTTC.

This clone showed up many times. V and J are TRBV29-1 and TRBJ2-3; 11 nucleotides agree with TRBD2. Trimming at V came to 4 bases and at J to 2 bases, leaving 5 bases not matched to a gene. Germline V lookup: CDR1 SQVTM, CDR2 ANQGSEA. CDR3 length: 15 amino acids. The CDR3 DNA sequence: TGCAGCGTTGCCGGGACTAGCGGATACACAGATACGCAGTATTTT. Encoded protein: CSVAGTSGYTDTQYF.

The chain is built from TRBV6-1 and TRBJ1-4; D perhaps matches TRBD1 (6 bases). The V end lost 6 bases, the J end lost 5 bases, and 10 bases lay between the germline ends. The CDR3 is 13 amino acids. The germline V gene has CDR1 MNHNS and CDR2 SASEGT. Here the CDR3 DNA reads TGTGCCAGCAGCGGACAGCTCAATGAAAAACTGTTTTTT. This codes for CASSGQLNEKLFF.

This clone showed up just a few times. The V and J genes are TRBV7-2 and TRBJ2-1; a possible D gene is TRBD2 (5 bases). The ends were cut back, 0 bases at V and 4 bases at J, with 10 bases in the middle. In germline, CDR1 is SGHTA, CDR2 FQGNSA. The CDR3 is 15 amino acids. This chain's CDR3 is CASSLASGTYNEQFF. The DNA of the CDR3 is TGTGCCAGCAGCTTAGCATCGGGAACGTACAATGAGCAGTTCTTC.

The chain recombines TRBV4-2 with TRBJ1-2; D not resolved. Germline CDR1 and CDR2: LGHNA and YNFKEQ. The CDR3 has 13 amino acids. Trimming shortened V by 0 bases and J by 6 bases, and 8 bases separated the two germline ends. CDR3 nucleotides: TGTGCCAGCAGCCAAGAGTGGGGTCATGGCTACACCTTC. This translates into CASSQEWGHGYTF.

The chain recombines TRBV5-1 with TRBJ1-1, with D perhaps TRBD1 (6 bases). The CDR3 contains 14 residues. Germline V gene lookup returns CDR1 SGHRS and CDR2 YFSETQ. Between the trimmed V and J ends, which lost 3 bases and 1 base, there was a span of 10 bases. The CDR3 bases are TGCGCCAGCAGCTCCTGGGACAAGAACACTGAAGCTTTCTTT. It yields the protein CASSSWDKNTEAFF. The variable domain in full, completed from reference TRBV5-1 and TRBJ1-1, reads KAGVTQTPRYLIKTRGQQVTLSCSPISGHRSVSWYQQTPGQGLQFLFEYFSETQRNKGNFPGRFSGRQFSNSRSEMNVSTLELGDSALYLCASSSWDKNTEAFFGQGTRLTVV.

The CDR3 bases are TGTGCCAGCAGCCACCCGGGACAGGGCTACGAGCAGTACTTC. Translated, it gives CASSHPGQGYEQYF. The chain couples TRBV5-4 to TRBJ2-7; 9 nucleotides agree with TRBD1. The CDR3 totals 14 residues. V shed 4 bases, J shed 3 bases, and the junction held 5 bases outside the gene matches. From germline, CDR1 is SGHNT and CDR2 YYREEE (reference sequence).

J is TRBJ2-3 and V is TRBV25-1; D is possibly TRBD1 or TRBD2 (6 bases each). The CDR3 is 15 amino acids. The V and J ends lost 2 bases and 7 bases respectively, with 16 bases between them. Germline CDR1 is MGHDK and CDR2 is SYGVNS. The CDR3 DNA follows: TGTGCCAGCAGTGAAGGCAGGCAGGGGAGGAATACGCAGTATTTT. Amino acids: CASSEGRQGRNTQYF.

V is TRBV14 and J is TRBJ1-2, with 7 bases aligning to TRBD1. The CDR3 is 16 amino acids. CDR1 is SGHDN, CDR2 FVKESK, per germline. V was clipped by 4 bases and J by 4 bases; unmatched bases: 12. The CDR3 nucleotides read TGTGCCAGCAGCCCGCGAGGGTCAGGGGGATCCTATGGCTACACCTTC. Translating gives CASSPRGSGGSYGYTF.

This clone was detected only a few times. This rearrangement joins TRBV7-8 to TRBJ2-3; a possible D gene is TRBD2 (6 bases). The ends were cut back, 1 base at V and 2 bases at J, with 19 bases in the middle. Germline CDR1 and CDR2: SGHVS and FQNEAQ. The CDR3 totals 18 residues. In nucleotides, the CDR3 is TGTGCCAGCAGCTTAGGGGAGCCCGGACTAAAGGCCACAGATACGCAGTATTTT. Translated: CASSLGEPGLKATDTQYF.

The chain has TRBV9 and TRBJ1-1; possibly TRBD1 for D (5 bases). This CDR3 contains 14 residues. The germline V gene encodes CDR1 SGDLS and CDR2 YYNGEE. V was pared by 4 bases and J by 1 base, with 11 bases between. Here the CDR3 DNA reads TGTGCCAGCAGCTACGGGACGGCGAACACTGAAGCTTTCTTT. It translates to CASSYGTANTEAFF.

This rearrangement joins TRBV7-6 to TRBJ2-7; 9 bases are shared with TRBD1. Per germline, CDR1 SGHVS and CDR2 FNYEAQ. The CDR3 contains 15 residues. V was pared by 5 bases and J by 5 bases, with 10 bases of the junction left unmatched. This chain's CDR3 is CASSVPGQGPHEQYF. Here the CDR3 DNA reads TGTGCCAGCAGCGTACCGGGACAGGGTCCTCACGAGCAGTACTTC.

This chain uses TRBV7-2 with TRBJ2-1; 9 bases match TRBD2. Germline V gene lookup returns CDR1 SGHTA and CDR2 FQGNSA. This CDR3 region has 15 residues. V lost 10 bases and J lost 4; bases outside the gene matches: 11. The chain's CDR3 is CATGKTSGKYNEQFF. CDR3 coding DNA: TGTGCCACCGGAAAGACTAGCGGTAAATACAATGAGCAGTTCTTC.

The genes are TRBV29-1 and TRBJ1-4; a possible D gene is TRBD1 (6 bases). V dropped 0 bases and J dropped 2 bases, with 7 bases sitting between them. The CDR3 contains 14 residues. Germline values: CDR1 SQVTM, CDR2 ANQGSEA. In DNA form, the CDR3 reads TGCAGCGTTGAAGAGGGGGGCACTAATGAAAAACTGTTTTTT. This sequence encodes CSVEEGGTNEKLFF.

This clone was found once. The chain has TRBV23-1 and TRBJ2-1; D remains ambiguous. TRBV23-1 is an ORF; its function is uncertain. V shed 8 bases and J shed 8 bases, with 19 bases lying between them. The CDR3 extends over 14 amino acids. CDR3: CASPLWADADEQFF. CDR3 nucleotide sequence: TGCGCCAGCCCCCTATGGGCAGACGCGGATGAGCAGTTCTTC.

The J gene is TRBJ1-1, the V gene TRBV29-1; weak D call: TRBD1 (5 bases). CDR1 and CDR2 (germline): SQVTM, ANQGSEA. V was shortened by 4 bases and J by 7 bases, with 16 bases between the two germline ends. This CDR3 has 13 amino acids. This CDR3 is CSVATGLRGEAFF. The CDR3 DNA follows: TGCAGCGTTGCCACGGGCCTAAGGGGTGAAGCTTTCTTT.

This clone was observed a handful of times. The chain couples TRBV10-1 to TRBJ1-1; no clear D gene. With 8 bases removed from V and 0 bases from J, the gap between germline ends came to 10 bases. CDR1 is WNHNN, CDR2 SYGVQD, per germline (reference sequence). The CDR3 is 13 amino acids. CDR3 sequence (DNA): TGCGCCAGCTCGAGAAACATGAACACTGAAGCTTTCTTT. Protein: CASSRNMNTEAFF.

The chain carries TRBV27 and TRBJ1-4, with D possibly TRBD1 on 5 matching bases. The CDR3 has 13 amino acids. Trimming took 6 bases from V and 4 from J, leaving 9 bases between them. Germline assignment: CDR1 MNHEY and CDR2 SMNVEV (reference sequence). The CDR3 region has the DNA TGTGCCAGCAGACCAGGGCTTAATGAAAAACTGTTTTTT. Amino acids: CASRPGLNEKLFF.

The rearrangement joins TRBV7-2 to TRBJ2-6, with 8 positions matching TRBD1. The CDR3 is 17 residues long. Trimming at V came to 5 bases and at J to 3 bases, leaving 9 bases not matched to a gene. The germline gives CDR1 SGHTA, CDR2 FQGNSA. The CDR3 nucleotides read TGTGCCAGCAGCACGAGACAGGGGAGGTATGGGGCCAACGTCCTGACTTTC. It yields the protein CASSTRQGRYGANVLTF.

This clone was counted between two and nine times. The gene calls are TRBV27 and TRBJ1-1, with D perhaps TRBD1 (5 bases). Germline V CDR1 and CDR2: MNHEY, SMNVEV (reference sequence). There are 14 residues in the CDR3. The germline V and J ends were trimmed by 5 bases and 3 bases, with 13 bases remaining between them. The CDR3 nucleotides read TGTGCCAGCAGTCTTTGGGGGAGGGACACTGAAGCTTTCTTT. This codes for CASSLWGRDTEAFF.

This clone showed up just a few times. V and J are TRBV7-2 and TRBJ1-4; D is unresolved. The germline V and J ends were trimmed by 4 bases and 5 bases, with 14 bases remaining between them. Germline V gene data show CDR1 as SGHTA and CDR2 as FQGNSA. This CDR3 is built from 15 residues. CDR3: CASSSPGKLNEKLFF. The CDR3 region has the DNA TGTGCCAGCAGCTCCCCCGGAAAACTAAATGAAAAACTGTTTTTT.

This chain connects TRBV18 to TRBJ1-2; TRBD1 agrees at 8 bases. V gave up 5 bases and J gave up 5 bases; unmatched junction bases: 7. Germline-derived CDR1 and CDR2 are KGHSH and LQKENI. There are 14 residues in the CDR3. The CDR3 nucleotides are TGTGCCAGCTCAAAGGACAGGGATCTTTATGGCTACACCTTC. Protein: CASSKDRDLYGYTF. Full variable domain (rest looked up from reference TRBV18 and TRBJ1-2): NAGVMQNPRHLVRRRGQEARLRCSPMKGHSHVYWYRQLPEEGLKFMVYLQKENIIDESGMPKERFSAEFPKEGPSILRIQQVVRGDSAAYFCASSKDRDLYGYTFGSGTRLTVV.